This T cell receptor beta chain derives from a study of T cell responses to AZD1222 COVID-19 vaccine (dated by TCRdb to the early 2020s). Regarding the study in general: AZD1222 recipients whose second dose came at about 4 weeks and those whose second dose came at about 12 weeks were combined into one group, since spike-specific TCR depth and breadth did not differ between the two schedules. Trial participants were enrolled by age into 18-55, 56-69 and 70-plus year subgroups, with around 140, 26 and 57 TCR-sequenced participants respectively. TCR sequencing covered roughly 230 trial participants: around 210 given two doses of AZD1222 and approximately 25 given two doses of MenACWY control vaccine.

Turning to this clone: There is no known antigen for this receptor. One base away there is no much larger clone; base qualities are not given.

Read against the paper, the sample's time point label means: baseline before first vaccination. Samples from vaccinated people were obtained from the UK trials COV001 and COV002, which included a single-blind randomized controlled phase 2/3 trial of AZD1222 (ChAdOx1 nCoV-19) in healthy adults. For TCRbeta chain sequencing, PBMC samples were collected from trial participants at day 0 and at day 28 after the second dose. The CDR3 regions of human TCRbeta chains were analyzed by immunosequencing. As for the authors' bioinformatics: Repertoire TCRs were matched against a reference library of SARS-CoV-2-specific TCRs generated with the MIRA antigen-specificity platform. Breadth was defined as the fraction of unique TCRs that were SARS-CoV-2-associated, and depth was defined as the fraction of total T cells that were SARS-CoV-2-associated. Each spike-specific TCR was assigned to its reactive spike region and to a CD4 or CD8 class using the MIRA data. Log10-transformed breadth and depth values were compared by one-way ANOVA with Sidak's multiple comparisons tests. This is the immuneACCESS table as TCRdb keeps it, with only in-frame sequences that have V and J called. A part of the clones is gone; compared with another copy, unresolved V genes explain less than half, and the rest is unexplained. The DNA gave D and trimming, while V, J and clone size come from that table. The sample contains fewer than 300,000 clones, 85% to 95% of them found a single time. About 0.5% of the sample comes from the top ten.

Measured from the cysteine to the phenylalanine, the CDR3 is 13 residues long. The sequence is cut down to CDR3 DNA, 39 bases in frame from base 1. Ends trimmed: V by 6 bases, J by 15 bases; bases unmatched to a gene: 13. For CDR1 and CDR2, the germline V gene (reference sequence) lists LNHNV and YYDKDF. The study at large found these results: The vaccine-associated CD4 TCRs covered the entire spike protein, and the dominant responses fell in regions 160-218 and 743-854. Because no day 14 peak-response samples were available, repertoires were characterized only after the peak T cell response. Most participants were white British and females outnumbered males, and the authors suggested that clonal diversity may have been underestimated. Nearly half of unique spike-specific TCRs reportedly recognized epitopes outside regions mutated in the B.1.351 and B.1.1.7 variants. Spike-specific TCR breadth and depth rose significantly after two AZD1222 doses compared with day 0 and with MenACWY recipients. Conclusions about previously exposed vaccinees were limited because only six AZD1222 recipients were SARS-CoV-2 seropositive at baseline. The 56-69-year group was small, and its depth increase did not reach significance, likely because of low power.

The material sequenced was peripheral blood, taken on day 0 of AZD1222 vaccination. This TCR was recovered from an adult in good health. The receptor chain draws on TRBV15 and TRBJ2-1, and TRBD2 aligns with 8 junction nucleotides. DNA sequence: TGTGCCACCAGTATTCTTCGTAGCGGGACTCTGTTCTTC. The translation is CATSILRSGTLFF.